These T cell receptor beta chains were read from a single sample in a study of shared clonotypes between healthy human individuals. The repertoire was sequenced with immunoSEQ multiplex PCR; TCRdb's copy has only in-frame clones and lacks some. The table lists over a million clones, more than 95% of them singletons, with over 1% in the top ten. The material sequenced was naive CD4+ T cells sorted from blood. All receptors derive from a man under 40 in good health. The CDR3 runs from the conserved cysteine through the conserved F or W. The D gene is left open where the match is weak.

d_call: -
j_call: TRBJ1-1
v_call: TRBV7-9
cdr3_aa: CASSLGLQQNTEAFF

d_call: -
j_call: TRBJ1-1
v_call: TRBV7-9
cdr3_aa: CASSLEGVGTEAFF

d_call: TRBD2
j_call: TRBJ2-7
v_call: TRBV25-1
cdr3_aa: CASSKLANYEQYF

d_call: -
j_call: TRBJ1-2
v_call: TRBV6-1
cdr3_aa: CAARGNYGYTF

d_call: -
j_call: TRBJ2-7
v_call: TRBV10-3
cdr3_aa: CAIRRTDSSYEQYF

d_call: TRBD2
j_call: TRBJ2-5
v_call: TRBV2
cdr3_aa: CASTTSGSFGETQYF

d_call: TRBD1
j_call: TRBJ1-1
v_call: TRBV6-5
cdr3_aa: CASYRGQTEAFF

d_call: TRBD1
j_call: TRBJ2-1
v_call: TRBV28
cdr3_aa: CASSLLWVTGWGNEQFF

d_call: TRBD1
j_call: TRBJ1-2
v_call: TRBV9
cdr3_aa: CASSAQGAGNYGYTF

d_call: -
j_call: TRBJ2-7
v_call: TRBV9
cdr3_aa: CASSVGIGLNDYEQYF

d_call: -
j_call: TRBJ2-1
v_call: TRBV27
cdr3_aa: CASSSPPSPGGDEQFF

d_call: TRBD1
j_call: TRBJ2-1
v_call: TRBV2
cdr3_aa: CASRDDRGIYNEQFF

d_call: -
j_call: TRBJ2-5
v_call: TRBV12-5
cdr3_aa: CASGFWQSGAQYF

d_call: -
j_call: TRBJ2-4
v_call: TRBV30
cdr3_aa: CACRRQAKNIQYF

d_call: TRBD1
j_call: TRBJ2-7
v_call: TRBV28
cdr3_aa: CASSWTGVYPEQYF

d_call: TRBD2
j_call: TRBJ2-7
v_call: TRBV6-5
cdr3_aa: CASSYTFSSGSVF

d_call: -
j_call: TRBJ1-1
v_call: TRBV7-9
cdr3_aa: CASSLLGDLNTEAFF

d_call: -
j_call: TRBJ2-7
v_call: TRBV4-2
cdr3_aa: CASSQGQVRSSYEQYF

d_call: -
j_call: TRBJ2-3
v_call: TRBV7-2
cdr3_aa: CASSLDRSTDTQYF

d_call: -
j_call: TRBJ1-1
v_call: TRBV5-3
cdr3_aa: CASSLTPGMNTEAFF

d_call: -
j_call: TRBJ2-3
v_call: TRBV2
cdr3_aa: CASTDTDTQYF

d_call: TRBD2
j_call: TRBJ2-1
v_call: TRBV23-1
cdr3_aa: CASSPPSGGGPPGEQFF

d_call: -
j_call: TRBJ2-1
v_call: TRBV11-3
cdr3_aa: CASSPNLAREQFF

d_call: -
j_call: TRBJ1-1
v_call: TRBV18
cdr3_aa: CASSQGPGNTEAFF

d_call: TRBD2
j_call: TRBJ2-3
v_call: TRBV6-5
cdr3_aa: CASSYVGTRSTDTQYF

d_call: -
j_call: TRBJ2-7
v_call: TRBV19
cdr3_aa: CASSMVSQETTYEQYF

d_call: -
j_call: TRBJ2-7
v_call: TRBV7-9
cdr3_aa: CASSPLDGYEQYF

d_call: TRBD1
j_call: TRBJ1-2
v_call: TRBV18
cdr3_aa: CASRRSGGDSYGYTF